This entry concerns a single T cell receptor beta chain. These data are taken from a study of radiotherapy plus CTLA-4 blockade in lung cancer. Looking at the study overall: Roughly a sixth of enrolled patients responded objectively, and roughly 30% had disease control.

The repertoire was sequenced with immunoSEQ multiplex PCR; TCRdb's copy has only in-frame clones and lacks some. The table lists about 45,000 clones, 70% to 75% of them singletons, with 3.5% to 4% in the top ten. CDR3 size: 16 residues. Germline values: CDR1 LNHDA, CDR2 SQIVND (reference sequence). The V end was cut by 2 bases, the J end by 2 bases, with 13 bases between. The source of this sequence is a human donor with non-small cell lung cancer who had a complete response to radiotherapy plus ipilimumab. J is TRBJ1-5 and V is TRBV19; possible D gene TRBD1, 6 bases. The material was peripheral blood, obtained from a patient treated with radiotherapy plus ipilimumab. CDR3 bases: TGTGCCAGTAGTATATCAGGGGTCCAGCGCAATCAGCCCCAGCATTTT. Translated, it gives CASSISGVQRNQPQHF.